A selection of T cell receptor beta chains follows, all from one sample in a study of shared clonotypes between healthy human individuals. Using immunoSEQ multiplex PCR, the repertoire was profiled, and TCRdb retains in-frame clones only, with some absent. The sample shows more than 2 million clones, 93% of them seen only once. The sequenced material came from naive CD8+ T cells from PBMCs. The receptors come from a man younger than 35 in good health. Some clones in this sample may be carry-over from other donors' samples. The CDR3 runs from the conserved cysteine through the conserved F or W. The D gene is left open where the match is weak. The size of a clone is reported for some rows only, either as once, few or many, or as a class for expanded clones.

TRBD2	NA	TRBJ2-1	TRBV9	CASSAAGGSSYNEQFF	TGTGCCAGCAGCGCTGCCGGGGGGAGCTCCTACAATGAGCAGTTCTTC
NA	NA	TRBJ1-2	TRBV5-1	CASSFGQLYGYTF	TGCGCCAGCAGCTTCGGGCAGCTCTATGGCTACACCTTC
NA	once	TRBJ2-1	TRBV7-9	CASSSGGNEQFF	TGTGCCAGCAGCTCAGGGGGGAATGAGCAGTTCTTC
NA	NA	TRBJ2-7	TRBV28	CASSFSGGRPGTSEQYF	TGTGCCAGCAGTTTTTCTGGGGGGAGGCCCGGGACCTCCGAGCAGTACTTC
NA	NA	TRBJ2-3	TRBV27	CASSYRGADTQYF	TGTGCCAGCAGTTATAGGGGCGCAGATACGCAGTATTTT
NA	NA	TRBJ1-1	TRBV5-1	CASSLEGLNTEAFF	TGCGCCAGCAGCTTGGAGGGTTTGAACACTGAAGCTTTCTTT
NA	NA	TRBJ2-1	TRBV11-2	CASSSGNEQFF	TGTGCCAGCAGCTCTGGCAATGAGCAGTTCTTC
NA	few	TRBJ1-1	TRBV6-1	CASRDWGLNTEAFF	TGTGCCAGCAGGGACTGGGGTCTGAACACTGAAGCTTTCTTT
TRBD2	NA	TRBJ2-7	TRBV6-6	CASTFSGRAYEQYF	TGTGCCAGCACTTTTAGCGGGAGAGCCTACGAGCAGTACTTC
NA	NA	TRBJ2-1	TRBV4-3	CASSQTTAGSEQFF	TGCGCCAGCAGCCAAACGACGGCGGGAAGTGAGCAGTTCTTC
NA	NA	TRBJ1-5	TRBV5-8	CASSSAGEGNQPQHF	TGTGCCAGCAGCTCCGCGGGGGAAGGCAATCAGCCCCAGCATTTT
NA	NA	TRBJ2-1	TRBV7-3	CASSPGLSSYNEQFF	TGTGCCAGCAGCCCGGGACTTAGCTCCTACAATGAGCAGTTCTTC
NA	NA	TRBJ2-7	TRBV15	CATSRNPAGQGLLYEQYF	TGTGCCACCAGCAGGAACCCCGCCGGGCAGGGACTCCTCTACGAGCAGTACTTC
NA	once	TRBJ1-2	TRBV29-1	CSVEDSERPYGYTF	TGCAGCGTTGAAGACTCCGAAAGGCCATATGGCTACACCTTC
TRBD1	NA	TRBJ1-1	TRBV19	CASNRDRGSRGTEAFF	TGTGCCAGTAACCGGGACAGGGGGTCGAGGGGGACTGAAGCTTTCTTT
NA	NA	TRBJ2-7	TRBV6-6	CASSSTLRGPLLEQYF	TGTGCCAGCAGTAGCACCCTCAGGGGCCCTCTCTTGGAGCAGTACTTC
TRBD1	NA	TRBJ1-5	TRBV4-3	CASSQDGQGYQPQHF	TGCGCCAGCAGCCAAGATGGACAGGGCTATCAGCCCCAGCATTTT
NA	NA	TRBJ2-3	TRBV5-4	CASSLVSAATDTQYF	TGTGCCAGCAGCTTGGTGAGTGCCGCCACAGATACGCAGTATTTT